This TCR beta chain derives from a study of regulatory T cells in long-lasting Graves disease (dated by TCRdb to about 2021). Regarding the research as a whole: Patients with newly diagnosed Graves' disease had been on antithyroid drugs for under 3 months. Persistent Graves' disease patients were compared with newly diagnosed Graves' disease patients by peripheral blood TCR sequencing and RNA sequencing. The study was conducted in China and was registered as a clinical trial. A total of around 35 samples underwent TCR sequencing, from about 13 patients with persistent Graves' disease and 20 or so patients with newly diagnosed Graves' disease. Summary of the overall study and its limitations: Persistent Graves' disease patients showed lower TCR Shannon entropy and fewer highly expanded clones than newly diagnosed patients, suggesting clonal expansion. Sequencing and analysis were limited to the TCR beta chain. Peripheral blood alone was examined, since thyroid tissue, which constituted the primary lesion, could not be accessed. The authors noted that the small sample size was a limitation that may lower accuracy. Persistent patients shared more public clonotypes among themselves (fewer than 3,000) than newly diagnosed patients did (over 900).

Receptor libraries were prepared by multiplex PCR. Instrument on record: Illumina HiSeq 4000. iRepertoire HTBI primers and Arm-PCR amplification of CDR3 regions were used to construct TCR beta libraries. PCR products were gel purified before sequencing. The paper's processing steps were these. A total of under 80 TRBV and under 15 TRBJ segments were identified across samples and were used for gene usage analysis of CDR3 amino acid clonotypes. COPE and FqMerger were used to merge filtered high-quality paired reads into contigs. Contigs were aligned with BLAST to IMGT TRBV, TRBD and TRBJ reference genes, and CDR3 was defined per IMGT. Any clonotype with a frequency above 0.1% was classified as a highly expanded clone. Shannon entropy served as the measure of repertoire diversity, while the Gini coefficient captured V-J evenness. Clonotypes shared by more than one individual were considered public. TCRdb passed the public sequencing reads through fastp at Q25 and MiXCR, retaining productive beta sequences. Each CDR3 protein gets just one entry, which takes the most common genes and DNA from the rows behind it. TCRdb's processing, not the authors' own work, is the source of the V and J calls. The sample records 350,000 to 550,000 distinct CDR3 sequences, 14% to 15% of which are singletons. The leading ten clones occupy roughly 17% of the sample.

The time point label of this sample denotes: newly diagnosed GD, antithyroid drugs for less than 3 months. For both TCR sequencing and RNA sequencing, RNA was extracted from PBMCs in TRIzol. The diagnosis of Graves' disease was made according to American Thyroid Association guidelines. Patients for the study were recruited at an endocrinology department in Xi'an, China. Each patient gave around 9 milliliters of peripheral blood, collected in an EDTA anticoagulant tube. Ficoll Paque Plus density gradient separation was used to isolate PBMCs, and no further T cell sorting was done. An Agilent 2100 Bioanalyzer and agarose gel were used to assess RNA quality, and a NanoDrop 2000 was used to measure RNA concentration. This clonotype was observed a handful of times. Its antigen is unknown. Nothing much larger sits one base from this clone, and base qualities are not available. These data also featured in a second study, about T cells in Graves' hyperthyroidism and ophthalmopathy. The second publication reports: A patient counted as having stable Graves' hyperthyroidism if no progression to ophthalmopathy occurred over 18 months of follow-up. Hyperthyroidism patients were newly diagnosed, had a disease duration of under 2 months, and were aged 18 to 65 years. The study excluded patients with uncontrolled infections, other autoimmune diseases, pregnancy or lactation. Diagnoses were established on the basis of clinical symptoms, serum thyroxine and TRAb, thyroid ultrasound, and orbital computed tomography. For the first round of RT-PCR on the TCR CDR3, the HTBI primer set was used together with the Qiagen OneStep RT-PCR kit. Most expanded thyroid clonotypes (frequency above 0.001) were also found in blood, which suggests that blood repertoires may mirror thyroid immune responses. A model built on a 13 V-J signature distinguished ophthalmopathy from stable hyperthyroidism, reaching roughly 88% sensitivity and under 84% specificity in cross-validation and 80%/75% in testing. In validation, the model predicted progression to ophthalmopathy a median of roughly 6.5 months before onset, with 65% to 71% sensitivity and nearly 75% specificity. To identify TCR V-J signatures that set the groups apart, the researchers used a discovery cohort of 95 to 100 patients, made up of approximately 43 with Graves' ophthalmopathy and some 56 with stable Graves' hyperthyroidism. Whether ophthalmopathy could be predicted prospectively was tested in an independent validation cohort made up of under 20 hyperthyroidism patients plus 17 patients who later progressed to ophthalmopathy. The roughly 100 discovery patients were randomly divided into training and test sets at a 7:3 ratio. Thyroid tissue and blood T-cell repertoires from six Graves' hyperthyroidism patients were also compared in the study. After sampling, hyperthyroidism patients received methimazole starting at 30 mg daily, and ophthalmopathy patients received high-dose intravenous methylprednisolone. Libraries were constructed in a second round of multiplex PCR, after which size selection and purification were performed. Paired-end sequencing of the libraries was performed with 100 bp reads on an Illumina HiSeq2000. Raw data were processed with SOAPnuke, discarding reads with adapters, uncalled bases, mean Phred below 15, or no exact constant-primer or identifier match. COPE v1.2.5 was used to merge high-quality paired reads, and clonotypes were defined as unique nucleotide sequences. MiTCR v1.1 was used to align the clonotypes against IMGT TRBV, TRBD and TRBJ reference segments. The analysis was restricted to V-J combinations with a frequency above 0.0001, which together covered 99% to 99.2% of the repertoires. The TCS score was defined as F50 (clonal expansion) divided by E x V (chaos), with BLOSUM62-based TCRdist calculated between CDR3 peptides within each V-J. Welch's t-statistics and random forest reduced around 510 V-J features to roughly 13, which were used in a naive Bayes classifier (R e1071). No statistical method was used to fix the sample size in advance, and group allocation was not hidden from the investigators. TCR Vbeta CDR3 sequencing of some 140 peripheral blood samples (43 ophthalmopathy, 75 hyperthyroidism and 17 progressor patients) is reported in the paper.

The sequenced sample was peripheral blood mononuclear cells (PBMCs), obtained at new diagnosis, from a patient treated with antithyroid drugs. The receptor was derived from a woman between 25 and 40 years old with Graves disease. Donor details come from another sample of the same person, matched by shared clones.

The nucleotides are TGTGCCAGCAGTGAACATGTACCCTACGAGCAGTACTTC. The translation is CASSEHVPYEQYF. This chain is built from TRBV25-1 and TRBJ2-7, with the D gene call left open. At the junction V is shortened by 2 bases and J by 2 bases, with 7 bases in between. CDR1 MGHDK and CDR2 SYGVNS are derived from the germline V gene. The CDR3 numbers 13 residues from cysteine through phenylalanine. This entry keeps only the CDR3 DNA: 39 bases, framed from base 1.